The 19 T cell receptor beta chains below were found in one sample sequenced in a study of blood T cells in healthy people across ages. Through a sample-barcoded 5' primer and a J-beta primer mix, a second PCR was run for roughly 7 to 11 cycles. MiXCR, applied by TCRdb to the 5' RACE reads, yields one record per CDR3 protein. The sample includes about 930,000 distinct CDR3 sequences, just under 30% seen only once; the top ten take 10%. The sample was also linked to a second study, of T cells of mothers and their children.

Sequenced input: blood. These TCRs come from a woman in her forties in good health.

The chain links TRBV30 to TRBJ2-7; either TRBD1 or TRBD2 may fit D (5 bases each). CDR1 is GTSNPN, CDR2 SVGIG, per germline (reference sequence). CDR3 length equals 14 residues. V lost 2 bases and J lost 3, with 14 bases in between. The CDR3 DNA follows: TGTGCCTGGAGTAAGGACCTGGGGGTCTACGAGCAGTACTTC. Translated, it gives CAWSKDLGVYEQYF. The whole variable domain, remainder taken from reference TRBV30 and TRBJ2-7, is SQTIHQWPATLVQPVGSPLSLECTVEGTSNPNLYWYRQAAGRGLQLLFYSVGIGQISSEVPQNLSASRPQDRQFILSSKKLLLSDSGFYLCAWSKDLGVYEQYFGPGTRLTVT.

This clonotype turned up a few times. CDR3 protein: CSVDKVSYNEQFF. For the CDR3, the DNA is TGCAGCGTTGATAAGGTATCCTACAATGAGCAGTTCTTC. J is TRBJ2-1 and V is TRBV29-1; D uncertain. This CDR3 contains 13 residues. V lost 3 bases, J lost 1 base, and 7 bases lay in between. Germline V CDR1 and CDR2: SQVTM, ANQGSEA.

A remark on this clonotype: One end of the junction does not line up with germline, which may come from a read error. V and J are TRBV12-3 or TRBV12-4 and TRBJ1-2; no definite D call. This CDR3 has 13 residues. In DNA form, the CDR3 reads TGTGCCGGCAGTTCAACACCCAACTATGGCTACACCTTC. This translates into CAGSSTPNYGYTF.

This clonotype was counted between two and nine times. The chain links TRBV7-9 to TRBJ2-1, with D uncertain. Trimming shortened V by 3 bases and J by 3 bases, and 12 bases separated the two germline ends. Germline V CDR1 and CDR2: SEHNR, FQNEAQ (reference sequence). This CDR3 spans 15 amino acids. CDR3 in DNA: TGTGCCAGCAGCTTGCTCGAAGGGAACTACAATGAGCAGTTCTTC. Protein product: CASSLLEGNYNEQFF.

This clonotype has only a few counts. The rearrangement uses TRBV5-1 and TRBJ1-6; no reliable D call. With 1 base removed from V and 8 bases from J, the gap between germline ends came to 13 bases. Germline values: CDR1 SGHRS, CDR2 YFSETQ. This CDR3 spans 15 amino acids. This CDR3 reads CASSLLGVEDSPLHF. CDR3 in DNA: TGCGCCAGCAGCTTGCTTGGCGTGGAGGATTCACCCCTCCACTTT. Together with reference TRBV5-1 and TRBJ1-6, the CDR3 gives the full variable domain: KAGVTQTPRYLIKTRGQQVTLSCSPISGHRSVSWYQQTPGQGLQFLFEYFSETQRNKGNFPGRFSGRQFSNSRSEMNVSTLELGDSALYLCASSLLGVEDSPLHFGNGTRLTVT.

The CDR3 DNA is TGTGCCAGCAGCCACCGGGGGGTTAAGGAAAAACTGTTTTTT. Amino acid sequence: CASSHRGVKEKLFF. V gene TRBV3-1 combines with J gene TRBJ1-4; TRBD1 is a possible D gene (5 bases). The V end lost 3 bases, the J end lost 8 bases, and 13 bases lay between the germline ends. Germline V gene data show CDR1 as LGHDT and CDR2 as YNNKEL (reference sequence). The CDR3 sequence is 14 residues long. The full variable domain, with the rest looked up from reference TRBV3-1 and TRBJ1-4, is DTAVSQTPKYLVTQMGNDKSIKCEQNLGHDTMYWYKQDSKKFLKIMFSYNNKELIINETVPNRFSPKSPDKAHLNLHINSLELGDSAVYFCASSHRGVKEKLFFGSGTQLSVL.

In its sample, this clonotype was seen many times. The CDR3 sequence: CASVSSSSYEQYF. In DNA form, the CDR3 reads TGTGCCAGCGTTTCTTCGAGCTCCTACGAGCAGTACTTC. The chain joins TRBV28 to TRBJ2-7; D not resolved. This CDR3 is built from 13 residues. The V and J ends lost 8 bases and 0 bases respectively, with 11 bases between them. Germline V CDR1 and CDR2: MDHEN, SYDVKM.

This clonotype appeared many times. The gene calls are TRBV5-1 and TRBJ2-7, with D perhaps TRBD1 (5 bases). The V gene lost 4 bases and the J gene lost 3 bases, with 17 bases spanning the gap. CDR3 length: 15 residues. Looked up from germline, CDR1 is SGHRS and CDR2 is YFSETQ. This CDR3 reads CASSPDSNNYYEQYF. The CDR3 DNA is TGCGCCAGCAGCCCAGACAGTAACAACTACTACGAGCAGTACTTC.

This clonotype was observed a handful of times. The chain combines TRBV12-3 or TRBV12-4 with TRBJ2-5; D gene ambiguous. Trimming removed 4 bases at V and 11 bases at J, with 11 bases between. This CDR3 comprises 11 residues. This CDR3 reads CASSSWNEQYF. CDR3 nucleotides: TGTGCCAGCAGTTCGTGGAATGAGCAGTACTTC.

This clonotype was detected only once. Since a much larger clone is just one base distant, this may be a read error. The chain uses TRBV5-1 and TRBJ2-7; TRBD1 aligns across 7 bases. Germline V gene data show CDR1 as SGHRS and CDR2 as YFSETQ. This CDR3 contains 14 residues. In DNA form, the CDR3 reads TGCGCCGGCAGCTTAACGACAGGGTCCTCCGAGCAGTACTTC. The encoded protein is CAGSLTTGSSEQYF.

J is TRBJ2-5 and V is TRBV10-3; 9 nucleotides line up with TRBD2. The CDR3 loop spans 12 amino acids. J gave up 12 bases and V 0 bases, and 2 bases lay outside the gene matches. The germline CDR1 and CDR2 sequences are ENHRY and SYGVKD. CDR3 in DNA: TGTGCCATCAGTGAGTCAGAGCGGGGGGAGTACTTC. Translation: CAISESERGEYF.

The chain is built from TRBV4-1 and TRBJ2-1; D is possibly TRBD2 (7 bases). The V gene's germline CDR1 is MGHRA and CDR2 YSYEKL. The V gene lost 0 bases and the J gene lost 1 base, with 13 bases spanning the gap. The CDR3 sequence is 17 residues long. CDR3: CASSQDGGGVSYNEQFF. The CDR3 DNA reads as TGCGCCAGCAGCCAAGACGGAGGGGGGGTTTCCTACAATGAGCAGTTCTTC.

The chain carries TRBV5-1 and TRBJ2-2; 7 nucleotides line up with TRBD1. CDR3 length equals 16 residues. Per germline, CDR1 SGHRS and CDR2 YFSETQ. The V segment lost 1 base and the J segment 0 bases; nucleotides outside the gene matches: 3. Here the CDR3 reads CASSLRGQTNTGELFF. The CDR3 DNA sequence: TGCGCCAGCAGCTTGAGGGGGCAGACGAACACCGGGGAGCTGTTTTTT.

Written as DNA, the CDR3 is TGTGCCAGCAGCGTAGAGGACAGGGTGGATTCACCCCTCCACTTT. It is translated as CASSVEDRVDSPLHF. The rearrangement uses TRBV9 and TRBJ1-6; 8 bases fit TRBD1. This CDR3 contains 15 residues. CDR1 is SGDLS and CDR2 is YYNGEE in the germline V gene. The J segment lost 8 bases and the V segment lost 0 bases, leaving 4 bases of the junction unmatched.

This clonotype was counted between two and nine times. The DNA for the CDR3 is TGTGCCAGCTCACCGGGACTAGCGGGGGACCGCGCGCAGTATTTT. This sequence encodes CASSPGLAGDRAQYF. The V call is TRBV18, the J call TRBJ2-3; TRBD2 matches at 14 bases. The CDR3 has 15 amino acids. CDR1 and CDR2 from the germline V gene are KGHSH and LQKENI. V lost 3 bases, J lost 10 bases, and 6 bases stayed unmatched.

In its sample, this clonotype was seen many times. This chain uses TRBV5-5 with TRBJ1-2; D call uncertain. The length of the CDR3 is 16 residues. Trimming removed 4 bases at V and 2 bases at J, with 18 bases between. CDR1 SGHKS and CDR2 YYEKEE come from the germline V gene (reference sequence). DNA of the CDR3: TGTGCCAGCAGCCCAGAACGGATCCAACTCAACTATGGCTACACCTTC. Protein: CASSPERIQLNYGYTF.

The CDR3 here is CASMGYSYEQYF. The CDR3 bases are TGTGCCAGTATGGGATACTCCTACGAGCAGTACTTC. The rearrangement uses TRBV19 and TRBJ2-7; no clear D gene. The CDR3 sequence is 12 residues long. Between the trimmed V and J ends, which lost 7 bases and 0 bases, there was a span of 7 bases. Germline V gene lookup returns CDR1 LNHDA and CDR2 SQIVND (reference sequence).

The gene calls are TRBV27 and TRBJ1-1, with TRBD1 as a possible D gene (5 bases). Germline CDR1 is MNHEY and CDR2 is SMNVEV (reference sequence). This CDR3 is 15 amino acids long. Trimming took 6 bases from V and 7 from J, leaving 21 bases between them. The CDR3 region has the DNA TGTGCCAGCAGCTTAATAGGGGTTGCCAACCATGAAGCTTTCTTT. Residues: CASSLIGVANHEAFF.

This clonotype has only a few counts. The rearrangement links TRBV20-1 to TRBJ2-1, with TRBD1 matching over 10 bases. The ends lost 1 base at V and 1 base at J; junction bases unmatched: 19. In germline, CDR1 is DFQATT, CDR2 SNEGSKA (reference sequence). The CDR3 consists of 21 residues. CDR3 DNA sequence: TGCAGTGCTAGAGGGGGCCGTATAAGGTCGGGACAGGGGAGTTCCTACAATGAGCAGTTCTTC. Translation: CSARGGRIRSGQGSSYNEQFF.